This record looks at one T cell receptor (beta chain) sequence and its context. Its antigen has not been determined. Within one base of it there is no much larger clone, and no base qualities were kept. These data originate in a study of OX40 agonist ivuxolimab in advanced cancers. Looking at the study overall: Ivuxolimab was an agonistic, fully human IgG2 monoclonal antibody directed against OX40 (CD134), a costimulatory receptor. Intravenous ivuxolimab was administered to patients every 2 weeks at six dose levels: 0.01, 0.1, 0.3, 1.5, 3 and 10 mg/kg. Among the approximately 54 dose-escalation patients, some 20 had hepatocellular carcinoma, roughly 15 melanoma, 9 renal cell carcinoma and 9 head and neck cancer. In the dose-escalation cohort, 65% to 90% of patients were male, and the mean age was roughly 60 years, with a range of about 23 to 80. Patients were allowed to have had prior anti-PD-1, anti-PD-L1 or anti-CTLA-4 therapy, and around 40% of the dose-escalation patients had previously received checkpoint inhibitors. Partial responses occurred in three dose-escalation patients, of whom one had hepatocellular carcinoma and two had cutaneous melanoma. Peripheral TCRbeta sequencing aimed to test whether ivuxolimab altered TCR sequence diversity and caused clonal T-cell expansion. The paper covers the monotherapy dose-escalation part of the phase I ivuxolimab trial, which included N of about 50 patients.

What the research found in general, with its limitations: On average, CD8+ T cells showed more expanded clones than CD4+ T cells after ivuxolimab. Low levels of normalized T-cell clonal expansion were also shown by some nonresponding patients. At doses of 0.1 to 3.0 mg/kg, clonal expansion of both CD4+ and CD8+ T cells in blood was seen between baseline and week 6. In the 0.1-3.0 mg/kg groups, partial responders were among the patients with the lowest normalized peripheral clonal expansion, particularly in CD8+ T cells. Which antigens the clonally expanded peripheral T cells were specific for was not determined.

Patients with autoimmune disease history or receiving systemic immunosuppression were excluded from the trial. In every dose cohort, peripheral blood was drawn for TCR sequencing at baseline, cycle 4 day 1, and cycle 7 day 1. The samples were drawn from a first-in-human, open-label, multicenter phase I dose-escalation trial of ivuxolimab. Adults with locally advanced or metastatic head and neck squamous cell, hepatocellular, melanoma or renal cell carcinoma were enrolled in the trial. CD4+ and CD8+ T cells were sorted separately from peripheral blood before TCR sequencing. For sequencing of the TCRbeta CDR3 region, genomic DNA was extracted from the sorted cells. TCRbeta CDR3 regions were sequenced using the immunoSEQ Assay. Imported from immuneACCESS, the table was reduced by TCRdb to in-frame sequences with V and J called. These copies leave out some clones; in studies compared against another copy, an unresolved V gene accounts for under half, and the cause of the remainder is not known. The sample data list over 85,000 clones, and 85% to 90% of these were observed just once. The ten largest make up around 5.9% of the sample.

Taken from the germline V gene, the CDR1 and CDR2 loops are MGHRA and YSYEKL. V is shortened by 1 base, J by 1 base, and the region joining them spans 13 bases. Taken from cysteine to phenylalanine, the CDR3 has 16 residues. Only CDR3 DNA remains: 48 bases, in frame from the first base. This chain joins TRBV4-1 to TRBJ1-1; the D gene is unclear. The source is an adult with an advanced solid tumor such as melanoma, head and neck, liver or kidney cancer. The input for sequencing was CD4+ or CD8+ T cells sorted from blood, taken in a trial of the OX40 agonist ivuxolimab. CDR3 sequence: CASSQVPRAGNTEAFF. The DNA reads TGCGCCAGCAGCCAAGTTCCTCGGGCCGGGAACACTGAAGCTTTCTTT.